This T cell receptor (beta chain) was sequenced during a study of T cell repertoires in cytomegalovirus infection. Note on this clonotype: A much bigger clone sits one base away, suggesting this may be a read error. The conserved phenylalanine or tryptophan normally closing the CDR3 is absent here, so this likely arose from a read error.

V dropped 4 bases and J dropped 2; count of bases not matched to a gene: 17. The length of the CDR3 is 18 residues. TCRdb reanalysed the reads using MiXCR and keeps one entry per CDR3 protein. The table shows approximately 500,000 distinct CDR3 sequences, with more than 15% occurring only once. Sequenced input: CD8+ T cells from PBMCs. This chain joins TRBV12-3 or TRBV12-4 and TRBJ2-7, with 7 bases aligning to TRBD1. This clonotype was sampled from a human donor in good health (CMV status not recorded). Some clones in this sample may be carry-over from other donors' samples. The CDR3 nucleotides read TGTGCCAGCAGTTCCTCCTCCCTTGGGATGGGACAGCCCTACGAGCAGTACTTA. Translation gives CASSSSSLGMGQPYEQYL.